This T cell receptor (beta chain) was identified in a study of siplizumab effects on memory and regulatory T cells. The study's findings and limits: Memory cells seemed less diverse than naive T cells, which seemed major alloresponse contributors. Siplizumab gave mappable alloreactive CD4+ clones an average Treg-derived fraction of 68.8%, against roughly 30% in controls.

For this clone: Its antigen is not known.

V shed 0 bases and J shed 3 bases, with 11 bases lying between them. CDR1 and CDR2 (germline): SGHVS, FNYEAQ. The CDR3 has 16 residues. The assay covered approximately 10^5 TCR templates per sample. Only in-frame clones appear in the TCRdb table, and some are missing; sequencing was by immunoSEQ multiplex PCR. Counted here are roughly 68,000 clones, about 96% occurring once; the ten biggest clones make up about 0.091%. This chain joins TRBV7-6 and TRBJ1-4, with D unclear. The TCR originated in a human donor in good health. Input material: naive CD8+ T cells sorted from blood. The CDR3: CASSLALSGSNEKLFF. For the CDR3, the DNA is TGTGCCAGCAGCTTAGCGTTAAGTGGGTCTAATGAAAAACTGTTTTTT. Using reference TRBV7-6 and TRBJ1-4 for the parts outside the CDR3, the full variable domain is GAGVSQSPRYKVTKRGQDVALRCDPISGHVSLYWYRQALGQGPEFLTYFNYEAQQDKSGLPNDRFSAERPEGSISTLTIQRTEQRDSAMYRCASSLALSGSNEKLFFGSGTQLSVL.